Following are 31 T cell receptor beta chains from one sample sequenced in a study of blood T cell repertoires in COVID-19. Data came from immunoSEQ multiplex PCR; TCRdb stores just in-frame clones and leaves some out. The profile covers 130,000 to 150,000 clones, with 84% appearing a single time and 10% taken by the ten largest. Specimen: peripheral blood. These receptor sequences come from a man in his sixties with active or convalescent COVID-19.

The chain uses TRBV6-1 and TRBJ2-2; 10 bases agree with TRBD2. V shed 2 bases, J shed 7 bases, and the junction held 4 bases outside the gene matches. The CDR3 covers 15 residues. Germline loops: CDR1 MNHNS, CDR2 SASEGT. The CDR3 loop reads CASSEPGLAIGELFF. CDR3 DNA sequence: TGTGCCAGCAGTGAACCGGGACTAGCGATCGGGGAGCTGTTTTTT.

This chain joins TRBV7-8 and TRBJ1-2; tentatively, D is TRBD1 (6 bases). The length of the CDR3 is 15 residues. Germline CDR1 and CDR2: SGHVS and FQNEAQ. V shed 5 bases and J shed 3 bases, with 16 bases lying between them. The CDR3 loop reads CASSPPGGAHYGYTF. The CDR3 DNA reads as TGTGCCAGCAGCCCCCCGGGGGGCGCTCACTATGGCTACACCTTC.

This clone appeared a single time. The CDR3 DNA reads TGTGCCAGCAGTTACTTAGGCAGGGTAAACTATGGCTACACCTTC. Protein: CASSYLGRVNYGYTF. This chain uses TRBV6-5 with TRBJ1-2, with D tentatively TRBD1 (5 bases). Germline lookup yields CDR1 MNHEY and CDR2 SVGAGI. The V gene lost 1 base and the J gene lost 2 bases, with 11 bases spanning the gap. There are 15 residues in the CDR3.

This chain joins TRBV3-1 (or the pseudogene TRBV3-2) and TRBJ2-3, with a possible D match to TRBD1 (6 bases). CDR1 and CDR2 from the germline V gene are LGHDT and YNNKEL (reference sequence). V lost 0 bases, J lost 3 bases, and 10 bases lay in between. CDR3 length: 15 residues. In DNA form, the CDR3 reads TGTGCCAGCAGCCAAGATCCGCAGGGGACAGATACGCAGTATTTT. Its translation is CASSQDPQGTDTQYF.

The V and J genes are TRBV7-2 and TRBJ2-3; D is undetermined. Trimming stripped 2 bases from V and 1 base from J, with 7 bases between. The CDR3 runs 14 residues. Germline-derived CDR1 and CDR2 are SGHTA and FQGNSA. CDR3 nucleotide sequence: TGTGCCAGCAGCTTATTTTCGGGCACAGATACGCAGTATTTT. This encodes CASSLFSGTDTQYF.

The V call is TRBV27, the J call TRBJ1-5; 8 nucleotides match TRBD1. Germline CDR1 MNHEY, CDR2 SMNVEV (reference sequence). The CDR3 contains 16 residues. V shed 6 bases and J 0 bases; nucleotides not matched to a gene: 7. CDR3 DNA: TGTGCCAGCAGACCTCCGGGACAGGCTAGCAATCAGCCCCAGCATTTT. Translating gives CASRPPGQASNQPQHF.

The J gene is TRBJ2-2, the V gene TRBV23-1; 9 bases match TRBD1. TRBV23-1 is an open reading frame whose function is uncertain. V lost 7 bases, J lost 2 bases, and 5 bases stayed unmatched. The CDR3 is made up of 15 amino acids. Here the CDR3 reads CASNGQGINTGELFF. CDR3 in DNA: TGCGCCAGCAACGGACAGGGGATAAACACCGGGGAGCTGTTTTTT.

The CDR3 DNA follows: TGTGCCAGCTCAGCCCTTGACAGGGGATCCTACGAGCAGTACGTC. Translating gives CASSALDRGSYEQYV. The gene calls are TRBV18 and TRBJ2-7; 8 bases map to TRBD1. CDR3 length equals 15 residues. V lost 5 bases to trimming and J lost 1 base; unmatched junction nucleotides: 7. Germline-derived CDR1 and CDR2 are KGHSH and LQKENI.

The rearrangement joins TRBV6-2 or TRBV6-3 to TRBJ2-1; 13 bases agree with TRBD2. Germline trimming cut 0 bases from V and 1 base from J; bases unmatched to any gene: 6. Looked up from germline, CDR1 is MNHEY and CDR2 is SVGEGT. CDR3 length: 19 residues. The CDR3 protein is CASSYSGGLAGISYNEQFF. The CDR3 DNA follows: TGTGCCAGCAGTTACTCGGGGGGACTAGCGGGAATTTCCTACAATGAGCAGTTCTTC.

This clone was recorded once. The gene calls are TRBV3-1 (or the pseudogene TRBV3-2) and TRBJ1-2, with D perhaps TRBD1 (6 bases). V was trimmed by 4 bases and J by 7 bases, leaving 16 bases between them. CDR1 is LGHDT and CDR2 is YNNKEL in the germline V gene (reference sequence). The CDR3 is 14 residues long. The chain's CDR3 is CASSRIPGEAGYTF. The CDR3 nucleotides read TGTGCCAGCAGCCGAATCCCAGGGGAAGCTGGCTACACCTTC.

This clone was picked up one time. This sequence joins TRBV19 and TRBJ1-1, with 9 nucleotides matching TRBD1. The CDR3 runs 16 residues. The V gene's germline CDR1 is LNHDA and CDR2 SQIVND (reference sequence). The ends lost 0 bases at V and 0 bases at J; junction bases unmatched: 2. The CDR3, as DNA: TGTGCCAGTAGTATAGAGGGGACAGGGTTGAACACTGAAGCTTTCTTT. It yields the protein CASSIEGTGLNTEAFF.

The genes are TRBV3-1 (or the pseudogene TRBV3-2) and TRBJ2-1, with TRBD1 matching over 11 bases. The CDR3 runs 15 residues. The J segment lost 6 bases and the V segment lost 1 base, leaving 2 bases of the junction unmatched. Germline CDR1 reads LGHDT; CDR2 reads YNNKEL (reference sequence). CDR3 sequence: CASSQGTGGLNEQFF. The CDR3 nucleotides are TGTGCCAGCAGCCAAGGGACAGGGGGCCTCAATGAGCAGTTCTTC.

This clone was counted only a few times. The chain uses TRBV28 and TRBJ1-4; D remains ambiguous. Germline values: CDR1 MDHEN, CDR2 SYDVKM. The CDR3 totals 11 residues. V lost 8 bases and J 4 bases, leaving 5 bases between the germline ends. The CDR3 spells CASGLNEKLFF. The DNA of the CDR3 is TGTGCCAGCGGCCTTAATGAAAAACTGTTTTTT. Full variable domain (rest looked up from reference TRBV28 and TRBJ1-4): DVKVTQSSRYLVKRTGEKVFLECVQDMDHENMFWYRQDPGLGLRLIYFSYDVKMKEKGDIPEGYSVSREKKERFSLILESASTNQTSMYLCASGLNEKLFFGSGTQLSVL.

The chain combines TRBV11-3 with TRBJ2-1; 10 bases fit TRBD2. Unmatched junction bases numbered 5, after V lost 1 base and J lost 5 bases. Germline CDR1 and CDR2: SGHNT and YENEEA. The CDR3 has 16 residues. The CDR3 DNA follows: TGTGCCAGCAGCTTAGTAGCGGGAGGAGCAAACAATGAGCAGTTCTTC. Translation gives CASSLVAGGANNEQFF.

The CDR3 coding sequence is TGTGCCAGCAGCCTCTACGTCCCGAACACTGAAGCTTTCTTT. Its protein is CASSLYVPNTEAFF. The chain uses TRBV11-2 and TRBJ1-1; unclear D gene. V was shortened by 5 bases and J by 1 base, with 11 bases between the two germline ends. CDR3 size: 14 residues. Per germline, CDR1 SGHAT and CDR2 FQNNGV.

The chain carries TRBV14 and TRBJ1-3; D unresolved. V was shortened by 4 bases and J by 3 bases, with 7 bases between the two germline ends. The CDR3 runs 13 residues. Germline V gene data show CDR1 as SGHDN and CDR2 as FVKESK. The CDR3 bases are TGTGCCAGCAGCCTCAACAGTGGAAACACCATATATTTT. Protein: CASSLNSGNTIYF.

This CDR3 reads CATSRARRADTQYF. For the CDR3, the DNA is TGTGCCACCAGCAGAGCACGGAGGGCGGATACGCAGTATTTT. This chain connects TRBV15 to TRBJ2-3, with D perhaps matching TRBD2 (6 bases). Trimming took 1 base from V and 6 from J, leaving 11 bases between them. This CDR3 contains 14 residues. Germline V gene lookup returns CDR1 LNHNV and CDR2 YYDKDF (reference sequence).

This clone was picked up one time. The chain is built from TRBV3-1 (or the pseudogene TRBV3-2) and TRBJ2-7; D is perhaps TRBD2 (5 bases). The CDR3 runs to 15 residues. CDR1 is LGHDT, CDR2 YNNKEL, per germline (reference sequence). V shed 0 bases and J shed 6 bases, with 15 bases lying between them. CDR3 amino acids: CASSQELRVAGEQYF. Written as DNA, the CDR3 is TGTGCCAGCAGCCAAGAGCTTCGCGTGGCGGGCGAGCAGTACTTC.

With respect to this clone: This same CDR3 is encoded by further DNA sequences in the sample. V and J are TRBV18 and TRBJ1-1; TRBD1 matches 7 bases. The J segment lost 4 bases and the V segment lost 3 bases, leaving 2 bases of the junction unmatched. CDR3 size: 13 residues. The germline gives CDR1 KGHSH, CDR2 LQKENI. The chain's CDR3 is CASSPPGGTEAFF. The CDR3, as DNA: TGTGCCAGCTCACCCCCAGGGGGCACTGAAGCTTTCTTT.

V and J are TRBV15 and TRBJ1-4; 10 nucleotides agree with TRBD1. The CDR3 sequence is 15 residues long. The germline CDR1 and CDR2 sequences are LNHNV and YYDKDF (reference sequence). With 4 bases clipped from V and 7 bases from J, the junction kept 6 bases outside the gene matches. CDR3 in amino acids: CATSNDRGLGEKLFF. Written as DNA, the CDR3 is TGTGCCACCAGCAACGACAGGGGGCTAGGTGAAAAACTGTTTTTT.

The rearrangement uses TRBV29-1 and TRBJ1-1; tentative D call: TRBD1 (5 bases). The germline V gene has CDR1 SQVTM and CDR2 ANQGSEA. With 5 bases removed from V and 4 bases from J, the gap between germline ends came to 14 bases. The CDR3 runs to 13 residues. In DNA, the CDR3 is TGCAGCGTTTATGCAGGGCAGGCCACTGAAGCTTTCTTT. Translated, it gives CSVYAGQATEAFF. Full variable domain (outside the CDR3, taken from reference TRBV29-1 and TRBJ1-1): SAVISQKPSRDICQRGTSLTIQCQVDSQVTMMFWYRQQPGQSLTLIATANQGSEATYESGFVIDKFPISRPNLTFSTLTVSNMSPEDSSIYLCSVYAGQATEAFFGQGTRLTVV.

The J gene is TRBJ2-3, the V gene TRBV13; the match to TRBD2 covers 7 bases. The trim removed 5 bases at V and 2 bases at J, leaving 10 bases unmatched. Germline V gene data show CDR1 as PRHDT and CDR2 as FYEKMQ (reference sequence). This CDR3 is 16 amino acids long. CDR3 coding DNA: TGTGCCAGCAGCCCAACTCGGGACTACGCCACAGATACGCAGTATTTT. Protein sequence: CASSPTRDYATDTQYF. Using reference TRBV13 and TRBJ2-3 for the parts outside the CDR3, the full variable domain is AAGVIQSPRHLIKEKRETATLKCYPIPRHDTVYWYQQGPGQDPQFLISFYEKMQSDKGSIPDRFSAQQFSDYHSELNMSSLELGDSALYFCASSPTRDYATDTQYFGPGTRLTVL.

The rearrangement links TRBV7-8 to TRBJ2-7; D unresolved. The germline V and J ends were trimmed by 4 bases and 3 bases, with 25 bases remaining between them. Per germline, CDR1 SGHVS and CDR2 FQNEAQ. This CDR3 contains 18 residues. DNA of the CDR3: TGTGCCAGCAGCTCCCGCCCGGAGAGTCCTCGGTCCTACTACGAGCAGTACGTC. Its protein is CASSSRPESPRSYYEQYV.

This clone was seen a single time. V and J are TRBV20-1 and TRBJ1-4; 7 positions agree with TRBD1. Trimming cost V 6 bases and J 7 bases; bases outside gene matches: 11. The CDR3 has 14 residues. Per the germline V gene, CDR1 is DFQATT and CDR2 is SNEGSKA (reference sequence). CDR3 DNA: TGCAGTGCCAGTGACCAGGGGGTTGGTGAAAAACTGTTTTTT. It is translated as CSASDQGVGEKLFF.

The J gene is TRBJ1-1, the V gene TRBV6-5, with D uncertain. Deletions cut 7 bases from V and 0 bases from J, with 15 bases between. Germline V gives CDR1 MNHEY, CDR2 SVGAGI. The CDR3 spans 15 residues. CDR3 sequence: CASMLSRRLNTEAFF. As DNA, the CDR3 is TGTGCCAGCATGCTATCGAGGCGGCTGAACACTGAAGCTTTCTTT.

About this clone: This may be a read error: a much more frequent sequence differs by one nucleotide. The rearrangement links TRBV7-9 to TRBJ1-2; TRBD1 agrees at 9 bases. Germline lookup yields CDR1 SEHNR and CDR2 FQNEAQ (reference sequence). J was trimmed by 6 bases and V by 1 base; bases with no gene match: 0. This CDR3 region has 13 residues. CDR3: CASSLGQGDGYTF. The CDR3 region has the DNA TGTGCCAGCAGCTTAGGACAGGGGGATGGCTACACCTTC.

The DNA of the CDR3 is TGTGCCAGCAGGCTGACAGAAAACTATGGCTACACCTTC. Translated, it gives CASRLTENYGYTF. V is TRBV12-3 or TRBV12-4 and J is TRBJ1-2, with D possibly TRBD1 on 5 matching bases. V shed 6 bases and J shed 2 bases, with 10 bases lying between them. This CDR3 is built from 13 residues.

In this sample, this clone turned up a few times. Written as DNA, the CDR3 is TGTGCCACGAGTGCTGGTGTTAAAATTAACTATGGCTACACCTTC. This codes for CATSAGVKINYGYTF. J is TRBJ1-2 and V is TRBV19; D gene unclear. This CDR3 has 15 residues. Germline loops: CDR1 LNHDA, CDR2 SQIVND (reference sequence). The V end was cut by 10 bases, the J end by 1 base, with 19 bases between.

The chain couples TRBV7-2 to TRBJ2-7; D is undetermined. Germline CDR1 SGHTA, CDR2 FQGNSA. There are 14 residues in the CDR3. V was cut by 2 bases and J by 0 bases, with 8 bases left in between. The CDR3 region is CASSLSHSSYEQYF. In DNA, the CDR3 is TGTGCCAGCAGCTTATCTCACAGCTCCTACGAGCAGTACTTC.

This clone was detected once. The rearrangement links TRBV2 to TRBJ2-4; perhaps TRBD1 as D (5 bases). There are 16 residues in the CDR3. The ends were cut back, 5 bases at V and 6 bases at J, with 20 bases in the middle. Germline lookup yields CDR1 SNHLY and CDR2 FYNNEI. This chain's CDR3 is CASSRELVSQGNIQYF. In nucleotides, the CDR3 is TGTGCCAGCAGTAGAGAACTGGTCAGCCAGGGAAACATTCAGTACTTC.

Here the CDR3 reads CASSLDQDQPQHF. CDR3 in DNA: TGTGCCAGCAGCTTAGATCAGGATCAGCCCCAGCATTTT. The J gene is TRBJ1-5, the V gene TRBV7-2, with unresolved D. The CDR3 loop spans 13 amino acids. Germline assignment: CDR1 SGHTA and CDR2 FQGNSA. Trimming removed 1 base from V and 5 bases from J, with 6 bases in between.